Below, one TCR beta chain is given with its context. TCRdb's copy holds only in-frame clones and misses some; the assay was immunoSEQ multiplex PCR. Altogether about 350,000 clones are present, approximately 90% being singletons, with the ten largest covering under 6%. Germline CDR1 reads LNHDA; CDR2 reads SQIVND (reference sequence). The CDR3 is made up of 15 amino acids. The V segment lost 6 bases and the J segment 2 bases; nucleotides outside the gene matches: 9. This sample stems from a study of Ad26.COV2.S vaccination and SARS-CoV-2 variants. Treatment of the sample: about 20 received Ad26.COV2.S at low or high dose, single or two shots; roughly 5 received placebo; per-sample allocation not given. Day 63 following the first vaccine or placebo injection was when the samples were taken. This person who donated was an adult of 18-55 years in Boston. Vaccination employed an Ad26 vector expressing the Wuhan-strain SARS-CoV-2 spike.

The chain is built from TRBV19 and TRBJ2-5; 7 nucleotides match TRBD2. The TCR originated in a person between 18 and 65 years old who received the Ad26.COV2.S COVID-19 vaccine or a placebo. This material consisted of peripheral blood, taken in a trial of Ad26.COV2.S vaccine versus placebo. The CDR3 region is CASRSLGAGQETQYF. The CDR3 bases are TGTGCCAGTAGGTCTCTGGGAGCGGGACAAGAGACCCAGTACTTC.